This T cell receptor beta chain was identified during a study of T cells expressing NK-cell markers (dated by TCRdb to about 2020). Turning to the overall study: In sorted CD3+CD56+NKG2C+, CD3+CD56+NKG2C- and CD3+CD56-NKG2C+ T-cell subsets from eight or nine donors, TCR beta-chain repertoires were profiled. Of the eight sequenced donors, seven were found to be HCMV-seropositive and one was found to be HCMV-seronegative. The eight sequenced donors were randomly selected healthy volunteers, three men and five women. Libraries were sequenced as 2 x 150 bp reads on Illumina HiSeq 2000/2500, MiSeq or NextSeq. General findings and caveats noted by the study authors: Those dominant clonotypes were again the most abundant among CD3+CD56-NKG2C+ cells in a handful of donors, at about 25-60.1%. Whether the expanded NKG2C-expressing T cell clones were specific for HCMV antigens was left unclear. In more than 5 donors, the dominant CD3+CD56+NKG2C+ clonotypes were found to rank among the top 10 CD8+ clonotypes and to make up roughly 1.0-7.5% of CD8+ T cells.

Reading from cysteine to phenylalanine, the CDR3 counts 14 amino acids. The nucleotide record is missing. CDR1 is given as MGHDK and CDR2 as SYGVNS, both from the germline V gene. In regard to this clonotype: Which antigen it targets is not known.

Instrument used: Illumina HiSeq 2000. The TCR beta cDNA libraries were made using 5'RACE template switching, a step that added both a universal primer site and unique molecular identifiers. cDNA synthesis was primed from the TCR beta constant segment, followed by two successive PCR amplification steps. In the source study's methods: MIGEC handled demultiplexing of the reads and grouping by UMI, while MiTCR was used to assemble and quantify clonotypes. To remove erroneous sequences, TCR cDNA sequences were retained only when supported by two or more reads. Downstream repertoire analysis used the tcR package, and clonotypes were matched across fractions by CDR3 nucleotide sequence plus V segment. Antigen specificity was annotated against VDJdb with VDJmatch, allowing one amino acid substitution in CDR3. Reads reprocessed by TCRdb are summarized as one entry per CDR3 protein sequence, and DNA is absent. The V and J calls reflect TCRdb's pipeline rather than the authors' work. Per the sample table, the count is around 140,000 distinct CDR3 sequences. Roughly an eighth of the sample belongs to the ten largest clones.

To determine HCMV serostatus, a commercial ELISA kit was used to detect HCMV-specific IgG in serum. Peripheral blood mononuclear cells were isolated from blood by Ficoll density gradient centrifugation. The sequence links TRBV25-1 to TRBJ2-3; TCRdb's D gene call, TRBD1, goes unchecked for lack of DNA. The sequenced sample was blood T cells: a sorted CD56 or NKG2C T cell subset, CD4+ or CD8+ T cells, or bulk PBMC T cells (not recorded which). The TCR comes from a man aged 18 to 30 in good health. Donor details come from another sample of the same person, matched by shared clones. The CDR3: CASSLGGTTDTQYF.